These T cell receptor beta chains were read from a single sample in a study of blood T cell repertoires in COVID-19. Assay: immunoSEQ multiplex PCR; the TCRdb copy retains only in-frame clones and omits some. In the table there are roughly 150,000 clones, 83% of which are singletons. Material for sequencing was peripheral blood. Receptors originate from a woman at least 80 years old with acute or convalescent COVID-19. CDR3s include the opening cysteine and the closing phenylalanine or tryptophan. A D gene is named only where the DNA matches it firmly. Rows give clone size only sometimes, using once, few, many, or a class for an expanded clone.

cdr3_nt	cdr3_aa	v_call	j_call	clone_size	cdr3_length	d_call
TGTGCCAGCAGCCCTAGGGACAGGGAGTTGGACACTGAAGCTTTCTTT	CASSPRDRELDTEAFF	TRBV28	TRBJ1-1	-	16	TRBD1
TGTGCCAGCAGTCCCAGGGGCCCGGGGAGTACTGAAGCTTTCTTT	CASSPRGPGSTEAFF	TRBV6-5	TRBJ1-1	-	15	-
TGTGCCAGCAGTGAAACTCGGACAGGGGGGTCCACCGGGGAGCTGTTTTTT	CASSETRTGGSTGELFF	TRBV2	TRBJ2-2	-	17	TRBD1
TGTGCCAGCAGCCCCTTAGGAGGAGGGAACCACGAGCAGTACTTC	CASSPLGGGNHEQYF	TRBV11-3	TRBJ2-7	-	15	-
TGTGCCAGCAGTCGGGGTTATGGCTACACCTTC	CASSRGYGYTF	TRBV12-3/TRBV12-4	TRBJ1-2	-	11	-
TGTGCCAGCAGCCTCCAGGGTAGCGGGTTTGGGCGAGAGACCCAGTACTTC	CASSLQGSGFGRETQYF	TRBV7-2	TRBJ2-5	-	17	TRBD2
TGTGCCAGCAGGACACCGGGACTTCTATTGAAGCCCCAGCATTTT	CASRTPGLLLKPQHF	TRBV28	TRBJ1-5	-	15	-
TGTGCCAGTAGTCTCGAAAAGACAGGGCGAAACTATGGCTACACCTTC	CASSLEKTGRNYGYTF	TRBV19	TRBJ1-2	-	16	TRBD1
TGTGCCAGCAGTTCGCCGGGGACTACGGCAGATACGCAGTATTTT	CASSSPGTTADTQYF	TRBV6-2/TRBV6-3	TRBJ2-3	-	15	TRBD2
TGTGCCAGCAGCCCTCGACAGGGCCCCTACGAGCAGTACTTC	CASSPRQGPYEQYF	TRBV7-2	TRBJ2-7	-	14	TRBD1
TGTGCCAGCAGTTTGGTGGGCGGGGGGCCCCAAGAGACCCAGTACTTC	CASSLVGGGPQETQYF	TRBV27	TRBJ2-5	-	16	TRBD2
TGTGCCAGTAGTATAGGCGCCGCCGGGACAGGGTATGGCTACACCTTC	CASSIGAAGTGYGYTF	TRBV19	TRBJ1-2	-	16	TRBD1
TGTGCCAGCAGCGTACCAGTTCCTAGCACAGATACGCAGTATTTT	CASSVPVPSTDTQYF	TRBV7-2	TRBJ2-3	-	15	-
TGCAGCGCAAGGGACAGCCTGACAAACGAGCAGTACTTC	CSARDSLTNEQYF	TRBV29-1	TRBJ2-7	once	13	TRBD1
TGTGCCAGCAGTGTGGGGGGGACAGGGGGCAAAGTAAGCAATCAGCCCCAGCATTTT	CASSVGGTGGKVSNQPQHF	TRBV2	TRBJ1-5	-	19	TRBD1
TGTGCCAGCAGTTACCCGACAGGGAGATATAGCAATCAGCCCCAGCATTTT	CASSYPTGRYSNQPQHF	TRBV6-2/TRBV6-3	TRBJ1-5	-	17	TRBD1
TGTGCCAGCAGCCAACTCGGGTTGGGTACGCAGTATTTT	CASSQLGLGTQYF	TRBV14	TRBJ2-3	once	13	-
TGTGCCAGCAGCTTAGGGGGGCCCCAGTACTTC	CASSLGGPQYF	TRBV7-6	TRBJ2-5	-	11	-
TGTGCCAGCAACAGGGGGGGAAAGGAAAAACTGTTTTTT	CASNRGGKEKLFF	TRBV9	TRBJ1-4	-	13	TRBD1
TGTGCCAGCAGGGACGGGACAGTCAATGAAAAACTGTTTTTT	CASRDGTVNEKLFF	TRBV6-5	TRBJ1-4	-	14	TRBD1
TGTGCCAGCAGTTCCCCCCCTCAGACCCAGTACTTC	CASSSPPQTQYF	TRBV28	TRBJ2-5	-	12	-
TGCAGCGTTGTAATTCCCGGGACAGGAGCTTTCTTT	CSVVIPGTGAFF	TRBV29-1	TRBJ1-1	once	12	TRBD1
TGTGCCAGCAGCGCACCGGCGGGAGGGACAGATACGCAGTATTTT	CASSAPAGGTDTQYF	TRBV9	TRBJ2-3	once	15	TRBD2